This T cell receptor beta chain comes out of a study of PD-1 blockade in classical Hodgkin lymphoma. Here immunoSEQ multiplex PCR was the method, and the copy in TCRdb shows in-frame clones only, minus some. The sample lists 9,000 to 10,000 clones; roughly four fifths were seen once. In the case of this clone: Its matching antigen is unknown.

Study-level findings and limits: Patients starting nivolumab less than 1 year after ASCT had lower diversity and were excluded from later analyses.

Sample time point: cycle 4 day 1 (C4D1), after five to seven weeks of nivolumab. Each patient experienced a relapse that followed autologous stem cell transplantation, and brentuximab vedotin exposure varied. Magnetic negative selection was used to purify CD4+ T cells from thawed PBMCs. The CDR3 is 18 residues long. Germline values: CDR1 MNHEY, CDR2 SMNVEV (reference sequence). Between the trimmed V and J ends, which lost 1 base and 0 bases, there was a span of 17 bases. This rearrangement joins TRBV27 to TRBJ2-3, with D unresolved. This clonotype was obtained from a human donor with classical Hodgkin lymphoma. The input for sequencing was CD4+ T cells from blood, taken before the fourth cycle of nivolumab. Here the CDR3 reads CASSLYGSFGYSTDTQYF. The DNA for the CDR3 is TGTGCCAGCAGTTTATACGGTAGCTTTGGGTATAGCACAGATACGCAGTATTTT.